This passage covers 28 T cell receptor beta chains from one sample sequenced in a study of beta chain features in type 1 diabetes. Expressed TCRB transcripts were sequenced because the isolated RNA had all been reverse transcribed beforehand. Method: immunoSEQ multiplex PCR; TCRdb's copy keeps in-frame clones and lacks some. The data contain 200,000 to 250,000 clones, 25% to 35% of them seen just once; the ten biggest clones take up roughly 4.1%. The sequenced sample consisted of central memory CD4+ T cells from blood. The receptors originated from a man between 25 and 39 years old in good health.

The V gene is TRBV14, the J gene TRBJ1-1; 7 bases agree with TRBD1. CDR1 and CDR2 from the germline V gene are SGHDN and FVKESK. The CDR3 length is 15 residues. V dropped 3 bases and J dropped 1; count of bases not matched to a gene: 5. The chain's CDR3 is CASSHVDRPNTEAFF. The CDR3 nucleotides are TGTGCCAGCAGCCATGTGGACAGGCCGAACACTGAAGCTTTCTTT. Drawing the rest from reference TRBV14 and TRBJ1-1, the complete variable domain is EAGVTQFPSHSVIEKGQTVTLRCDPISGHDNLYWYRRVMGKEIKFLLHFVKESKQDESGMPNNRFLAERTGGTYSTLKVQPAELEDSGVYFCASSHVDRPNTEAFFGQGTRLTVV.

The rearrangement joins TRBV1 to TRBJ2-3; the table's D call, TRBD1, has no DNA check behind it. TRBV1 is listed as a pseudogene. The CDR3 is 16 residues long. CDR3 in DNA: TGCACCAGCAGCCAAGATGACAGGGGTCGGACAGATACGCAGTATTTT. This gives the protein CTSSQDDRGRTDTQYF.

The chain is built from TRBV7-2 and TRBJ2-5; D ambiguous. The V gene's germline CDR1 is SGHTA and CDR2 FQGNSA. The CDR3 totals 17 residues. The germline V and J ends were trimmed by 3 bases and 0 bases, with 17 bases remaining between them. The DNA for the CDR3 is TGTGCCAGCAGCTTCGCCGTAAGCCGGGTCTACCAAGAGACCCAGTACTTC. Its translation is CASSFAVSRVYQETQYF.

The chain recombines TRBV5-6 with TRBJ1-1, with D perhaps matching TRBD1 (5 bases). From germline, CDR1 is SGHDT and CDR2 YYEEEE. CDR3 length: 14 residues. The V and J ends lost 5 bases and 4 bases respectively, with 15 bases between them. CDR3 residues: CASRLLRTTTEAFF. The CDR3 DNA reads TGTGCCAGCAGGCTCCTAAGGACAACCACTGAAGCTTTCTTT.

The CDR3, as DNA: TGCAGCGTTGCGGGGGAAGAGACCCAGTACTTC. The encoded protein is CSVAGEETQYF. The chain has TRBV29-1 and TRBJ2-5, with D perhaps TRBD2 (6 bases). The ends were cut back, 4 bases at V and 3 bases at J, with 6 bases in the middle. The CDR3 spans 11 residues. The germline gives CDR1 SQVTM, CDR2 ANQGSEA.

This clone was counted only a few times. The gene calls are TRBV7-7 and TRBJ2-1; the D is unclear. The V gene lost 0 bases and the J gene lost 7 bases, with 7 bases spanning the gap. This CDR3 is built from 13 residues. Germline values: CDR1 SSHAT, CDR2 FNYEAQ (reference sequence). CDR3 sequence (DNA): TGTGCCAGCAGCTTAGCCTCTCGGAATGAGCAGTTCTTC. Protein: CASSLASRNEQFF. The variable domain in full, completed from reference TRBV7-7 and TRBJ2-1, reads GAGVSQSPRYKVTKRGQDVTLRCDPISSHATLYWYQQALGQGPEFLTYFNYEAQPDKSGLPSDRFSAERPEGSISTLTIQRTEQRDSAMYRCASSLASRNEQFFGPGTRLTVL.

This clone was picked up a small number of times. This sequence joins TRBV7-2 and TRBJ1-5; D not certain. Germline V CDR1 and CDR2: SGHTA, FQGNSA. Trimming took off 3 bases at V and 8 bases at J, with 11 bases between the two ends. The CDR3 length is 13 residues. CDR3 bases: TGTGCCAGCAGCTTGGGATATAGCGAGCCCCAGCATTTT. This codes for CASSLGYSEPQHF.

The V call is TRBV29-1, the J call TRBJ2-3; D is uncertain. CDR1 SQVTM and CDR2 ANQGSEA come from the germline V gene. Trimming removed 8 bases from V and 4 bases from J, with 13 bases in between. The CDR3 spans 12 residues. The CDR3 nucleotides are TGCAGCTATGAGGCAGAAGCAGATACGCAGTATTTT. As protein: CSYEAEADTQYF.

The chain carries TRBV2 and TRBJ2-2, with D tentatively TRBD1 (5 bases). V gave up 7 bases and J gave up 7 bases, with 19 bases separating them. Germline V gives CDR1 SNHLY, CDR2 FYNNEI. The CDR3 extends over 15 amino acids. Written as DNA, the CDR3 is TGTGCCAGCAAAGGTCCAGGGAAGGGCAGCGGGGAGCTGTTTTTT. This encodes CASKGPGKGSGELFF.

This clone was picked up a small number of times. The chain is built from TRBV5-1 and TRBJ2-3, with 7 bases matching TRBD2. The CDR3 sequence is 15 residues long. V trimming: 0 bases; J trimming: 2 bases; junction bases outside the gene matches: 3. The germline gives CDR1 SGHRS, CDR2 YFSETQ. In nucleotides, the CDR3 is TGCGCCAGCAGCTTGGAGGCGGGAGCCACAGATACGCAGTATTTT. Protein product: CASSLEAGATDTQYF.

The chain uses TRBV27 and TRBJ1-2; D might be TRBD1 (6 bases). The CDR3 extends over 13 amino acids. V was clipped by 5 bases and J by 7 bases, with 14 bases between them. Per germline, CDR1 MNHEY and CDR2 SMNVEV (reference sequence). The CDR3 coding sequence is TGTGCCAGCAGTCTGGGGGGCCTGGGTGGCTACACCTTC. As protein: CASSLGGLGGYTF.

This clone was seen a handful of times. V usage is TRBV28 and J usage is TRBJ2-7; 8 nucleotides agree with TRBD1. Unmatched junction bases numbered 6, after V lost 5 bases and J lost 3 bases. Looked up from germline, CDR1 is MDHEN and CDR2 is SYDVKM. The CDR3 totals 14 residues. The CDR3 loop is CASSQRTGFYEQYF. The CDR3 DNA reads TGTGCCAGCAGTCAGAGGACAGGGTTCTACGAGCAGTACTTC. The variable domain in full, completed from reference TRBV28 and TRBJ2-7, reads DVKVTQSSRYLVKRTGEKVFLECVQDMDHENMFWYRQDPGLGLRLIYFSYDVKMKEKGDIPEGYSVSREKKERFSLILESASTNQTSMYLCASSQRTGFYEQYFGPGTRLTVT.

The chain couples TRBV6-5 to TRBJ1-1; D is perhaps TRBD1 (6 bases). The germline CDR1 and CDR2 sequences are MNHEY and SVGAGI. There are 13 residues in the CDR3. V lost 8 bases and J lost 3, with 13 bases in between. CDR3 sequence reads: CASRSRGDTEAFF. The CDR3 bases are TGTGCCAGCCGATCGAGGGGGGACACTGAAGCTTTCTTT.

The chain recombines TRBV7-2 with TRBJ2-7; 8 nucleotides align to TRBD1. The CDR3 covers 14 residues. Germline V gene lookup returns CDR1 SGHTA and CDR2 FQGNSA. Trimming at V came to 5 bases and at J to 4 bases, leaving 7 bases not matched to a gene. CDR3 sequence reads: CASSVGTGPYEQYF. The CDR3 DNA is TGTGCCAGCAGCGTCGGGACAGGACCTTACGAGCAGTACTTC.

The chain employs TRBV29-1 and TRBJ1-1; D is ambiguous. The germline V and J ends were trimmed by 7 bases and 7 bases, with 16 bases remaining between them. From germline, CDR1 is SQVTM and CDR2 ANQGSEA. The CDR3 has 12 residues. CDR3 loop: CSATSAGSEAFF. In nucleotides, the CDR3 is TGCAGCGCGACCTCCGCGGGCAGTGAAGCTTTCTTT.

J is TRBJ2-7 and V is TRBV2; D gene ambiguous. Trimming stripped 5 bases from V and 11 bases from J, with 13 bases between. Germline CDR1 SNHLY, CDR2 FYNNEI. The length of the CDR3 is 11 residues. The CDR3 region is CASSTQHKKYF. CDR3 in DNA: TGTGCCAGCAGTACACAGCATAAGAAGTACTTC.

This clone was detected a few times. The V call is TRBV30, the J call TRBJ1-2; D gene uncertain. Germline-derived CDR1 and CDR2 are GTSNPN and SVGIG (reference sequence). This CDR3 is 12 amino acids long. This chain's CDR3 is CAKDRANYGYTF. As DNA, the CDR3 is TGTGCAAAGGACCGGGCTAACTATGGCTACACCTTC.

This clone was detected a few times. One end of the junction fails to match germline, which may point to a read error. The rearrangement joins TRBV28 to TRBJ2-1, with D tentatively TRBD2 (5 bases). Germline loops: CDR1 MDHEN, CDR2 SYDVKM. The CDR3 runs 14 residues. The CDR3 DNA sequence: TGTGCCAGCAGTTCGCCGGGGAGAGTTAATGGGCAGTTCTTC. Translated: CASSSPGRVNGQFF.

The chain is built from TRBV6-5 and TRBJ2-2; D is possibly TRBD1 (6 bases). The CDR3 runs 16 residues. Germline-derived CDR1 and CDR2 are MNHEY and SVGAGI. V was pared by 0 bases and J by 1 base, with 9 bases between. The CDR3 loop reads CASSYSGTLNTGELFF. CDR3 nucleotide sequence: TGTGCCAGCAGTTACTCGGGGACATTGAACACCGGGGAGCTGTTTTTT.

In nucleotides, the CDR3 is TGTGCCAGCAGTTCGCTAGCGGGAGGGGGTTACGAGCAGTACTTC. Its protein is CASSSLAGGGYEQYF. The rearrangement joins TRBV6-6 to TRBJ2-7, with 12 positions matching TRBD2. The V segment lost 4 bases and the J segment 4 bases; nucleotides outside the gene matches: 5. CDR1 is MNHNY and CDR2 is SVGAGI in the germline V gene (reference sequence). This CDR3 spans 15 amino acids.

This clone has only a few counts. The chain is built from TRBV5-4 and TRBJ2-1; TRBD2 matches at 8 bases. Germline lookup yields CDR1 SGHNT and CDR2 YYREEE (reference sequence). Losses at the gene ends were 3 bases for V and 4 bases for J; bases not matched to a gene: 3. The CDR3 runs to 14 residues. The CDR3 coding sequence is TGTGCCAGCAGCTCAGCGGGGGCTTACAATGAGCAGTTCTTC. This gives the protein CASSSAGAYNEQFF.

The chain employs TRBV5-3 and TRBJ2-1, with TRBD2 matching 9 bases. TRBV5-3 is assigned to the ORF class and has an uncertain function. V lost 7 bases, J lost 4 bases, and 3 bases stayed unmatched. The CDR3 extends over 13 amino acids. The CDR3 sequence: CARPLAGYNEQFF. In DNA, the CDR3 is TGTGCCAGACCTCTAGCGGGATACAATGAGCAGTTCTTC.

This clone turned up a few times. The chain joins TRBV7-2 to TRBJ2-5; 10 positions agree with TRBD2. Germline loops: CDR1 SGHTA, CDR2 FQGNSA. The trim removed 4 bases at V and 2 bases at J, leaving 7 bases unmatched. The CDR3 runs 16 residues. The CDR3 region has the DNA TGTGCCAGCAGCTCCCCCAGCGGGGGGGCACAAGAGACCCAGTACTTC. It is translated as CASSSPSGGAQETQYF.

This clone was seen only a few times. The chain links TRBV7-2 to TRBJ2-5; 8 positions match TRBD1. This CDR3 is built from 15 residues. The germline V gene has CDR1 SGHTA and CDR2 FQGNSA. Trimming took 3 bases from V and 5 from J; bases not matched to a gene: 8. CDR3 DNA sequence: TGTGCCAGCAGCTTCGGACAGGGAAATGGGGAGACCCAGTACTTC. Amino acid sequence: CASSFGQGNGETQYF.

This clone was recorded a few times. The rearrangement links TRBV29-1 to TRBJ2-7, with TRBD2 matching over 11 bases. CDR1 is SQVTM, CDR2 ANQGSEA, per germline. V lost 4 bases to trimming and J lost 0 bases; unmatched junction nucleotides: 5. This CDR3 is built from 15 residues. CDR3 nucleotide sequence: TGCAGCGTTGTTAGAACTAGCGGGAGCTCCTACGAGCAGTACTTC. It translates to CSVVRTSGSSYEQYF.

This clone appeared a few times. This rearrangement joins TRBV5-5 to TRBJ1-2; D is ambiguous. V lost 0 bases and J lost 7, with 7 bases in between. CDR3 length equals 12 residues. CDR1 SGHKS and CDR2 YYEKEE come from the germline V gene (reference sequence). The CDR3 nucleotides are TGTGCCAGCAGCTTGGTAGGGAGTGGCTACACCTTC. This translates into CASSLVGSGYTF.

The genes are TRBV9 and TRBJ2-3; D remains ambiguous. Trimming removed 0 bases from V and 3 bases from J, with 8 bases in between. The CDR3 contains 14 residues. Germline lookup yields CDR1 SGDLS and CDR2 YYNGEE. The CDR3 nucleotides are TGTGCCAGCAGCGTAGCTCTTAGGACAGATACGCAGTATTTT. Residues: CASSVALRTDTQYF.

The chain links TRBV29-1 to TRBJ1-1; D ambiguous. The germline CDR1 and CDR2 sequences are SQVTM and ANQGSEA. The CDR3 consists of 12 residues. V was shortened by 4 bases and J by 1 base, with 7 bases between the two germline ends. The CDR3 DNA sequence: TGCAGCGTTGGGGAGGGGAACACTGAAGCTTTCTTT. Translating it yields CSVGEGNTEAFF.